The 2 T cell receptor beta chains reported below all come from one sample, sequenced in a study of blood T cell repertoires in COVID-19. Assay used: immunoSEQ multiplex PCR; TCRdb lists only in-frame clones, some missing. Among about 400,000 clones, roughly 88% were seen once, and the ten largest hold 1.4% to 1.5%. The sample comprised peripheral blood. These receptor sequences come from a woman aged 30 to 39 with active or convalescent COVID-19.

This clone has a handful of counts. Other DNA sequences in this specimen translate into the identical CDR3. The chain is built from TRBV4-1 and TRBJ2-2; 9 bases match TRBD1. Germline CDR1 MGHRA, CDR2 YSYEKL. The CDR3 contains 13 residues. With V trimmed by 3 bases and J by 8 bases, 1 base remained unmatched. This CDR3 reads CASSQGQGGELFF. The CDR3 DNA is TGCGCCAGCAGCCAGGGACAGGGTGGGGAGCTGTTTTTT.

The chain couples TRBV7-9 to TRBJ1-1; D perhaps matches TRBD1 (5 bases). CDR3 length equals 13 residues. Looked up from germline, CDR1 is SEHNR and CDR2 is FQNEAQ (reference sequence). Trimming removed 8 bases at V and 6 bases at J, with 16 bases between. In DNA, the CDR3 is TGTGCCAGCGGCCGGGGGGGTTCGGCTGAAGCTTTCTTT. The encoded protein is CASGRGGSAEAFF.